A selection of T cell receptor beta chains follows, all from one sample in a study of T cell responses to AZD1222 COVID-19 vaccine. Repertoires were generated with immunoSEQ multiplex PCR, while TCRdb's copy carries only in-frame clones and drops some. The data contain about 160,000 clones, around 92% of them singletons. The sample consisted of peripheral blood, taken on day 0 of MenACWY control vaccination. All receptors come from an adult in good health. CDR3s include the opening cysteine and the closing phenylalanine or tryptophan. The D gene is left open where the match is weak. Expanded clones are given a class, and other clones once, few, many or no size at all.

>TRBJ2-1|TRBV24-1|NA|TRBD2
CATSDPGLAGGPLTYNEQFF
TGTGCCACCAGTGACCCGGGACTAGCGGGAGGGCCCCTTACCTACAATGAGCAGTTCTTC
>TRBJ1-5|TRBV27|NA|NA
CASMGAGQPQHF
TGTGCCAGCATGGGGGCTGGTCAGCCCCAGCATTTT
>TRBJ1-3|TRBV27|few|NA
CASSPQYGNTIYF
TGTGCCAGCAGCCCGCAGTACGGAAACACCATATATTTT
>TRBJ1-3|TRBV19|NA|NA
CATQGRSGGNTIYF
TGTGCCACCCAGGGGAGGAGCGGTGGAAACACCATATATTTT
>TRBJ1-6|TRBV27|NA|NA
CASSHRQDNSPLHF
TGTGCCAGCAGTCACCGACAAGATAATTCACCCCTCCACTTT
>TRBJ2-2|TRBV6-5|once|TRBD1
CASSSRQGAGGELFF
TGTGCCAGCAGTTCCAGACAGGGGGCGGGCGGGGAGCTGTTTTTT
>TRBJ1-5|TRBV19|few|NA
CASSVLNQPQHF
TGTGCCAGTAGTGTCCTTAATCAGCCCCAGCATTTT
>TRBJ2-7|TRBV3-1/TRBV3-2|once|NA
CASSQWQGPYEQYF
TGTGCCAGCAGCCAATGGCAGGGCCCCTACGAGCAGTACTTC
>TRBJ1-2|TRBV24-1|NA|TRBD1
CATSDRDSIYGYTF
TGTGCCACCAGTGATCGGGACAGCATTTATGGCTACACCTTC
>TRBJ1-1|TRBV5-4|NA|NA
CASSGGPSRAKNTEAFF
TGTGCCAGCAGCGGGGGGCCGAGTAGGGCGAAGAACACTGAAGCTTTCTTT
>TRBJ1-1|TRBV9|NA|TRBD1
CASSVSGTGLMNTEAFF
TGTGCCAGCAGCGTCTCCGGGACAGGGCTCATGAACACTGAAGCTTTCTTT
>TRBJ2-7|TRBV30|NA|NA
CAWGGADYEQYF
TGTGCCTGGGGCGGGGCTGACTACGAGCAGTACTTC
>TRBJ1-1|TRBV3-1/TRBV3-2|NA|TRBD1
CASTSGGRNTEAFF
TGTGCCAGCACCTCAGGGGGGCGGAACACTGAAGCTTTCTTT
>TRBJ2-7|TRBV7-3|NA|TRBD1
CASSSPHGQGVYEQYF
TGTGCCAGCAGCTCGCCTCACGGACAGGGAGTCTACGAGCAGTACTTC
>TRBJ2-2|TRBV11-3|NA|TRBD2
CASSLDRAGSGELFF
TGTGCCAGCAGCTTAGATCGAGCGGGATCGGGGGAGCTGTTTTTT
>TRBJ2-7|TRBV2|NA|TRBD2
CASSGVQGLAGEAHREQYF
TGTGCCAGCAGTGGGGTGCAGGGACTAGCGGGAGAAGCCCACCGCGAGCAGTACTTC
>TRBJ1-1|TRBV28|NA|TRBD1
CASDTGGSVNTEAFF
TGTGCCAGTGACACAGGGGGCTCGGTGAACACTGAAGCTTTCTTT
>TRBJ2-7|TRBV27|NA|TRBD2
CASSLWGLAGGSYEQYF
TGTGCCAGCAGTTTATGGGGACTAGCGGGAGGTTCCTACGAGCAGTACTTC
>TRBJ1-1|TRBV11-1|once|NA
CASSLYEAGNTEAFF
TGTGCCAGCAGCTTATACGAGGCGGGGAACACTGAAGCTTTCTTT
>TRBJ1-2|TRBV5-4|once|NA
CASSLETGTLGYTF
TGTGCCAGCAGCTTGGAAACCGGGACCCTTGGCTACACCTTC
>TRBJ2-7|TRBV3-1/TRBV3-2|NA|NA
CASSQSRTTTYEQYF
TGTGCCAGCAGCCAAAGCCGGACTACCACCTACGAGCAGTACTTC
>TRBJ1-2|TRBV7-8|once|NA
CASSLAYDGSSYGYTF
TGTGCCAGCAGCTTAGCGTACGACGGATCCTCCTATGGCTACACCTTC
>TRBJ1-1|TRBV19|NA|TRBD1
CASRRTGASNTEAFF
TGTGCCAGTAGGAGGACAGGGGCCTCGAACACTGAAGCTTTCTTT
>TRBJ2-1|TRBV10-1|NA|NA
CASSAGLGEQFF
TGCGCCAGCAGTGCAGGTTTGGGTGAGCAGTTCTTC
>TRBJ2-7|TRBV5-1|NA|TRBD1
CASSPWTGSYEQYF
TGCGCCAGCAGCCCGTGGACAGGGTCCTACGAGCAGTACTTC
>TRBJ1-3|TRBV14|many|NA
CASSQGYSGRTSGNTIYF
TGTGCCAGCAGCCAAGGTTATTCTGGACGTACCTCTGGAAACACCATATATTTT
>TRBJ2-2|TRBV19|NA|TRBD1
CASSRGQGTGELFF
TGTGCCAGTAGTCGGGGACAGGGCACCGGGGAGCTGTTTTTT